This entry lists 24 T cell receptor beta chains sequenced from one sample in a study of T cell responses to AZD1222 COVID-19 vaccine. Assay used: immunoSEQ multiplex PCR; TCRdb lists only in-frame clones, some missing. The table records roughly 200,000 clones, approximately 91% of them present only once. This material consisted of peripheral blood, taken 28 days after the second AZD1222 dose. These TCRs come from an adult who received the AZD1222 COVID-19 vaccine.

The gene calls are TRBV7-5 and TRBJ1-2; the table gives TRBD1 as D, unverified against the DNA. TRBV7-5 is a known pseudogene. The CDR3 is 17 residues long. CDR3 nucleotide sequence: TGTGCCAGAAGCTCGTACAGGGGGCATATGGCTAACTATGGCTACACCTTC. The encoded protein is CARSSYRGHMANYGYTF.

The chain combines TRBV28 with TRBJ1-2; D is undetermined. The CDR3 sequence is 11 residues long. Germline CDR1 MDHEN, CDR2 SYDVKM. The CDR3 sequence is CACSLGYGYTF. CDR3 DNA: TGTGCGTGCTCCTTAGGGTATGGCTACACCTTC.

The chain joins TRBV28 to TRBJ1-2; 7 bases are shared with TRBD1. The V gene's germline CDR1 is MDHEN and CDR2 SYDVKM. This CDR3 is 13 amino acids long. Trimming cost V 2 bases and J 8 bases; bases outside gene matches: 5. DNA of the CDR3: TGTGCCAGCAGTTTAAACAGGGGTCGCGGCTACACCTTC. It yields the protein CASSLNRGRGYTF.

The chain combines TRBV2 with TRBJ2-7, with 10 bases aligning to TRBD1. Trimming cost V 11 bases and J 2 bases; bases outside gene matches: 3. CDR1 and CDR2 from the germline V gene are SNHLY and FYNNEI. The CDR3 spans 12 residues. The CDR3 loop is CAGGTGAYEQYF. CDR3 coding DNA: TGTGCCGGGGGGACAGGGGCCTACGAGCAGTACTTC.

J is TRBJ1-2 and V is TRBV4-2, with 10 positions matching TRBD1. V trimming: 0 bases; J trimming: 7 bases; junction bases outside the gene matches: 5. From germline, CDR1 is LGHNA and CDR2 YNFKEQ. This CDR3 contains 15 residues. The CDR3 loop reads CASSQDRDRGPGYTF. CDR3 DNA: TGTGCCAGCAGCCAAGATCGGGACAGGGGTCCTGGCTACACCTTC.

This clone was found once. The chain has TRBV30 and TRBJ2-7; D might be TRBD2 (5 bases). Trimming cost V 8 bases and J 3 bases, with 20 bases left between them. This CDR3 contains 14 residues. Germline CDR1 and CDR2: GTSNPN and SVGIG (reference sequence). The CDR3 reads CALRKEGLYYEQYF. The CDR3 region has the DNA TGTGCCCTAAGAAAAGAGGGTTTATACTACGAGCAGTACTTC.

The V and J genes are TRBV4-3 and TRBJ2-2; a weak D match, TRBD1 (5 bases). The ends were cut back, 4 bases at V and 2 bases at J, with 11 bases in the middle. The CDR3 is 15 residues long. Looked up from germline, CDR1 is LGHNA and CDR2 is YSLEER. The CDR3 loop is CASSRDGQNTGELFF. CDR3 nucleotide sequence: TGCGCCAGCAGCCGAGATGGACAAAACACCGGGGAGCTGTTTTTT.

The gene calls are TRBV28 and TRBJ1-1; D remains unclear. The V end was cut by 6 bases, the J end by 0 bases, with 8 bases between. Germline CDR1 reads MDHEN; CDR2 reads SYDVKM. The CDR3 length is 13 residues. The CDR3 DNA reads TGTGCCAGCAGAGAGGTACTGAACACTGAAGCTTTCTTT. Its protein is CASREVLNTEAFF.

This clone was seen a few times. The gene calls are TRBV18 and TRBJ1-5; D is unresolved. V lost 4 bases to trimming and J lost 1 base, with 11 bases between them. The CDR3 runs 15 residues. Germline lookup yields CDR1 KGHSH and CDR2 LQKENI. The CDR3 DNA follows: TGTGCCAGCTCACTATCGGGCCAGAGCAATCAGCCCCAGCATTTT. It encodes CASSLSGQSNQPQHF.

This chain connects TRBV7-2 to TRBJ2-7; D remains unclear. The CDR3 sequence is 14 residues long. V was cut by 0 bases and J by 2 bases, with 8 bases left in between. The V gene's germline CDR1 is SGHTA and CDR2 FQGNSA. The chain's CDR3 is CASSLALATYEQYF. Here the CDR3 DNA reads TGTGCCAGCAGCTTAGCTCTCGCAACCTACGAGCAGTACTTC.

The CDR3 spells CASSLGPGQGMGQPQHF. In DNA, the CDR3 is TGTGCCAGCAGCTTAGGGCCGGGACAGGGTATGGGTCAGCCCCAGCATTTT. The V gene is TRBV7-6, the J gene TRBJ1-5, with 9 positions matching TRBD1. The germline CDR1 and CDR2 sequences are SGHVS and FNYEAQ. J was trimmed by 6 bases and V by 1 base; bases with no gene match: 10. This CDR3 comprises 17 residues.

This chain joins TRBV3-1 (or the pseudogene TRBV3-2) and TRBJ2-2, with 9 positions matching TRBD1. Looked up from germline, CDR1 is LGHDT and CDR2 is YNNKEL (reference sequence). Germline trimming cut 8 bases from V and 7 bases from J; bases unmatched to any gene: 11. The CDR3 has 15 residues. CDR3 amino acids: CASAVRGQGIGELFF. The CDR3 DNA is TGTGCCAGCGCAGTCCGGGGACAGGGAATCGGGGAGCTGTTTTTT.

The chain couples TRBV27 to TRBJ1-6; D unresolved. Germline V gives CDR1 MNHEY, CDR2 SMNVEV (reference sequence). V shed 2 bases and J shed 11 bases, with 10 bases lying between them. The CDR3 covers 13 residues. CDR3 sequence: CASSLDLYTPLHF. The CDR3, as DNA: TGTGCCAGCAGTTTAGACCTATACACACCCCTCCACTTT.

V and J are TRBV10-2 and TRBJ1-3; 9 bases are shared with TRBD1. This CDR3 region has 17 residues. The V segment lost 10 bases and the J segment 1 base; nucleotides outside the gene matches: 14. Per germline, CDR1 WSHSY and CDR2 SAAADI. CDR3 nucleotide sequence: TGCGCCACCGGTCCCGGGACAGGGATTACGTCTGGAAACACCATATATTTT. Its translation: CATGPGTGITSGNTIYF.

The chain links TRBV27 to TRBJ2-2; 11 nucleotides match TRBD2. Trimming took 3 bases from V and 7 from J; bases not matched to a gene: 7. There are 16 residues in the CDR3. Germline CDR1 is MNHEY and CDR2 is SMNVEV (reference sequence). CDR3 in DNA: TGTGCCAGCAGTTTCTATAGCGGGAGGGGGAGCGGGGAGCTGTTTTTT. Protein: CASSFYSGRGSGELFF.

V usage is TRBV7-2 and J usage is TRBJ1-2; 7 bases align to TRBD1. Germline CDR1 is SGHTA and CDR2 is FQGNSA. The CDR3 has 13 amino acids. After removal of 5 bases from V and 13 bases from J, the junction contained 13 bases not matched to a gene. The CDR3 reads CASSTQGDLTRTF. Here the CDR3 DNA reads TGTGCCAGCAGCACCCAGGGGGACCTAACCCGCACCTTC.

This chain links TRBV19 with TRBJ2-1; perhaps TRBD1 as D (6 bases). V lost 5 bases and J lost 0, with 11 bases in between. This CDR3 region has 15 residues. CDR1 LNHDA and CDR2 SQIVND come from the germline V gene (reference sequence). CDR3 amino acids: CASSLQTGSYNEQFF. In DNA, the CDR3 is TGTGCCAGTAGTTTACAGACAGGCTCCTACAATGAGCAGTTCTTC.

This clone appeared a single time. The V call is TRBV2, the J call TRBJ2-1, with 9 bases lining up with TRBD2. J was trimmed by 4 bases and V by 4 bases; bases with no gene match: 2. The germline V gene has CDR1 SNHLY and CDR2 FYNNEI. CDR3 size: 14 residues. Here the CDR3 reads CASSATSGYNEQFF. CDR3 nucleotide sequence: TGTGCCAGCAGTGCGACTAGCGGATACAATGAGCAGTTCTTC.

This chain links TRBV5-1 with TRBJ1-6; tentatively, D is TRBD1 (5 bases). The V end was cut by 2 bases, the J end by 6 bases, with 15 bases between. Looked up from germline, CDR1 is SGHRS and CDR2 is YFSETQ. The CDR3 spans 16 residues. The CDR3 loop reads CASSLVGVGSNSPLHF. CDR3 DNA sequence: TGCGCCAGCAGCTTAGTGGGGGTGGGTTCTAATTCACCCCTCCACTTT. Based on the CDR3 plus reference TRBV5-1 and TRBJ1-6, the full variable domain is KAGVTQTPRYLIKTRGQQVTLSCSPISGHRSVSWYQQTPGQGLQFLFEYFSETQRNKGNFPGRFSGRQFSNSRSEMNVSTLELGDSALYLCASSLVGVGSNSPLHFGNGTRLTVT.

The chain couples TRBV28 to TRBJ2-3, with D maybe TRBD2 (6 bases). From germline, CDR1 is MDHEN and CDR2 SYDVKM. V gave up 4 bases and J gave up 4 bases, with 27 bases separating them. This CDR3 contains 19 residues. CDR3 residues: CASSSLPYRRDEGPDTQYF. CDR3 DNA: TGTGCCAGCAGTTCCCTACCCTATCGGCGGGACGAAGGCCCAGATACGCAGTATTTT. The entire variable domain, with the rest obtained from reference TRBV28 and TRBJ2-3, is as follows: DVKVTQSSRYLVKRTGEKVFLECVQDMDHENMFWYRQDPGLGLRLIYFSYDVKMKEKGDIPEGYSVSREKKERFSLILESASTNQTSMYLCASSSLPYRRDEGPDTQYFGPGTRLTVL.

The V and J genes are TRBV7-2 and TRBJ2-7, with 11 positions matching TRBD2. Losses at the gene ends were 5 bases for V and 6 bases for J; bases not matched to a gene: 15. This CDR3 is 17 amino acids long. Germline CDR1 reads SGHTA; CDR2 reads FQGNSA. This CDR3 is CASSRKTSLAGGLEQYF. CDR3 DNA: TGTGCCAGCAGCAGAAAGACCTCCCTAGCGGGAGGTCTCGAGCAGTACTTC.

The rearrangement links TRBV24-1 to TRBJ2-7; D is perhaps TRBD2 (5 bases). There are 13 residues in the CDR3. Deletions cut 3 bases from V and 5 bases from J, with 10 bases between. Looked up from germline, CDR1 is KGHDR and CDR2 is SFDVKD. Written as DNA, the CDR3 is TGTGCCACCAGTGATCCTCTAGCCGACGAGCAGTACTTC. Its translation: CATSDPLADEQYF.

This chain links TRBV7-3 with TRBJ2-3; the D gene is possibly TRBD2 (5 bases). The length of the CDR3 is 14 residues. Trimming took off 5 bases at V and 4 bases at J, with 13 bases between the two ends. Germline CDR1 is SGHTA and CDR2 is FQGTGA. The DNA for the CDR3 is TGTGCCAGCAGCCCTGGCGCGGGTCCAGATACGCAGTATTTT. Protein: CASSPGAGPDTQYF. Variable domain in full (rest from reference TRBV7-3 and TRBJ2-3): GAGVSQTPSNKVTEKGKYVELRCDPISGHTALYWYRQSLGQGPEFLIYFQGTGAADDSGLPNDRFFAVRPEGSVSTLKIQRTERGDSAVYLCASSPGAGPDTQYFGPGTRLTVL.

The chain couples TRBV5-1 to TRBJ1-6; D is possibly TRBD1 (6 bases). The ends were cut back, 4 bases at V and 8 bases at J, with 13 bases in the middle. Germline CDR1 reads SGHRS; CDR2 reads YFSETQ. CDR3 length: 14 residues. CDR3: CASSPEGGHSPLHF. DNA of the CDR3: TGCGCCAGCAGCCCGGAGGGGGGGCATTCACCCCTCCACTTT.